This T cell receptor beta chain was obtained from a study of response to subunit inactivated influenza vaccine. TCRdb reprocessed the RT-PCR reads via MiXCR and lists one record per CDR3 protein. The sample consists of about 570,000 distinct CDR3 sequences, around 10% of them appearing once. The CDR3 has 16 residues. CDR1 ENHRY and CDR2 SYGVKD come from the germline V gene. V lost 4 bases to trimming and J lost 6 bases; unmatched junction nucleotides: 9. The sample also formed part of further work on T cells expressing NK-cell markers. Per that paper: With UMIs, 5'RACE template switching was used to make TCR beta cDNA. Each TCR beta repertoire originated in sorted T cells that were CD3+CD56+NKG2C+, CD3+CD56+NKG2C- or CD3+CD56-NKG2C+. The CD3+CD56-NKG2C+ fraction was also led by these clonotypes in several donors.

The origin of this receptor is a man aged 50 to 59 who received an inactivated influenza vaccine. This chain joins TRBV10-3 and TRBJ2-1; the match to TRBD2 covers 10 bases. The sample consisted of PBMCs from blood, taken on the day of vaccination. CDR3 region: CAISVSGGTLGNEQFF. CDR3 nucleotides: TGTGCCATCAGTGTTAGCGGGGGGACCTTAGGCAATGAGCAGTTCTTC.